This T cell receptor (beta chain) was recovered during a study of vaccination effects on CD4 cells after COVID-19. About the study: As their vaccination, participants received two doses of either BNT162b2 or mRNA-1273.

Profiling relied on immunoSEQ multiplex PCR, and the TCRdb table lists in-frame clones only, not all of them. The repertoire includes tens of thousands of clones, over 55% of them detected once, and 9.5% to 15% sits in the top ten. V was clipped by 5 bases and J by 4 bases, with 11 bases between them. The CDR3 sequence is 13 residues long. From germline, CDR1 is SGHVS and CDR2 FQNEAQ. With the ViraFEST assay, the study expanded antigen-specific CD4+ T cells using viral peptide pools, then sequenced them. Once cultured for approximately ten days, the cells underwent separation to obtain CD4+ T cells. Nobody among the vaccine recipients had prior SARS-CoV-2 infection (nucleocapsid antibodies were negative). Peptides at about 10 ug/ml and IL-2 at about 10 IU/ml were added to two million PBMC per well. IL-2 medium supplanted half the medium on days 3 and 7. As concerns this clone: Its specificity is unknown.

The sequences come from CD4+ T cells from PBMCs cultured with HCoV-OC43 spike peptides, collected before COVID-19 vaccination. Subset specified: HCoV-OC43 spike overlapping peptide pool stimulation. This rearrangement joins TRBV7-8 to TRBJ1-2; D is perhaps TRBD1 (6 bases). This receptor was identified in a human donor who received a COVID-19 vaccine. The CDR3 DNA reads TGTGCCAGCAGCACGGGACACTTCTATGGCTACACCTTC. It translates to CASSTGHFYGYTF.